The 9 T cell receptor beta chains below were found in one sample sequenced in a study of shared clonotypes between healthy human individuals. The naive CD8 fraction comprised CD45RO-negative cells positively selected for CCR7 and excluded terminally differentiated effector memory CD45RA+ cells. Some clones are missing from TCRdb's copy, which holds only in-frame ones; the method was immunoSEQ multiplex PCR. The sample comprises some 1,900,000 clones, about 95% of which are singletons, and approximately 1% rests with the top ten. The sample comprised naive CD8+ T cells sorted from blood. Every receptor here comes from a man younger than 30 in good health.

This chain uses TRBV30 with TRBJ2-1; 8 nucleotides agree with TRBD2. Germline V gene data show CDR1 as GTSNPN and CDR2 as SVGIG (reference sequence). V dropped 4 bases and J dropped 6; count of bases not matched to a gene: 5. The CDR3 loop spans 13 amino acids. This chain's CDR3 is CAWNSGIGNEQFF. The CDR3 bases are TGTGCCTGGAATAGCGGGATAGGCAATGAGCAGTTCTTC.

J is TRBJ2-1 and V is TRBV5-1; no clear D gene. The CDR3 runs to 14 residues. CDR1 is SGHRS and CDR2 is YFSETQ in the germline V gene. V dropped 6 bases and J dropped 5 bases, with 15 bases sitting between them. Here the CDR3 DNA reads TGCGCCAGCACCCTAGAAGACGGACACAATGAGCAGTTCTTC. It yields the protein CASTLEDGHNEQFF.

This chain uses TRBV28 with TRBJ2-7; 7 positions match TRBD1. With V trimmed by 10 bases and J by 2 bases, 8 bases remained unmatched. The germline V gene has CDR1 MDHEN and CDR2 SYDVKM. CDR3 length: 13 residues. The CDR3 nucleotides are TGTGCCACCAAAGGGACAGAGACCTACGAGCAGTACTTC. Residues: CATKGTETYEQYF. Full variable domain (rest looked up from reference TRBV28 and TRBJ2-7): DVKVTQSSRYLVKRTGEKVFLECVQDMDHENMFWYRQDPGLGLRLIYFSYDVKMKEKGDIPEGYSVSREKKERFSLILESASTNQTSMYLCATKGTETYEQYFGPGTRLTVT.

V gene TRBV27 combines with J gene TRBJ1-3; the D is unclear. CDR1 and CDR2 (germline): MNHEY, SMNVEV (reference sequence). V gave up 8 bases and J gave up 2 bases, with 13 bases separating them. The CDR3 length is 14 residues. CDR3 protein: CASATSRPGNTIYF. For the CDR3, the DNA is TGTGCCAGCGCGACTTCACGCCCTGGAAACACCATATATTTT.

This clone was counted a single time. This chain links TRBV29-1 with TRBJ1-1; 8 bases fit TRBD1. The V gene's germline CDR1 is SQVTM and CDR2 ANQGSEA. The J segment lost 6 bases and the V segment lost 6 bases, leaving 3 bases of the junction unmatched. The CDR3 length is 11 residues. The CDR3 DNA reads TGCAGCGTCGAGACAGGGGCTGAAGCTTTCTTT. Its translation is CSVETGAEAFF.

The genes are TRBV14 and TRBJ2-7; 7 bases are a match to TRBD1. CDR1 is SGHDN and CDR2 is FVKESK in the germline V gene. This CDR3 comprises 14 residues. V lost 2 bases and J lost 3; bases outside the gene matches: 4. The CDR3 loop reads CASSQPDRSYEQYF. CDR3 coding DNA: TGTGCCAGCAGCCAACCGGACAGGAGCTACGAGCAGTACTTC.

This clone appeared once. The chain carries TRBV4-3 and TRBJ2-7; a weak D match, TRBD1 (6 bases). This CDR3 is 15 amino acids long. The germline V gene encodes CDR1 LGHNA and CDR2 YSLEER. V was pared by 2 bases and J by 6 bases, with 17 bases between. The CDR3 loop reads CASSQLTGSGSEQYF. CDR3 nucleotide sequence: TGCGCCAGCAGCCAACTCACAGGGAGCGGAAGCGAGCAGTACTTC.

This chain connects TRBV4-3 to TRBJ1-1; D call uncertain. This CDR3 is built from 10 residues. Trimming pared 1 base from V and 7 bases from J, leaving 1 base between. In germline, CDR1 is LGHNA, CDR2 YSLEER. Here the CDR3 DNA reads TGCGCCAGCAGCCAAGGTGAAGCTTTCTTT. Translation gives CASSQGEAFF.

The chain employs TRBV30 and TRBJ1-3; D is undetermined. CDR3 length: 13 residues. V lost 1 base and J lost 4, with 8 bases in between. Germline V gene sequence: CDR1 GTSNPN, CDR2 SVGIG (reference sequence). For the CDR3, the DNA is TGTGCCTGGAGTGGGCCTCTCGGAAACACCATATATTTT. Protein sequence: CAWSGPLGNTIYF.